The 19 T cell receptor beta chains below all came from one sample that was sequenced in a study of cytomegalovirus exposure and HLA in healthy donors. Primers: 60 Vbeta forward and 13 Jbeta reverse. The repertoire was sequenced with immunoSEQ multiplex PCR; TCRdb's copy has only in-frame clones and lacks some. The data hold over 100,000 clones, with roughly four fifths observed a single time. What was sequenced was PBMCs. The receptor set was obtained from a male donor in good health and CMV-seronegative.

J is TRBJ2-1 and V is TRBV6-1; D might be TRBD2 (5 bases). The length of the CDR3 is 13 residues. CDR1 MNHNS and CDR2 SASEGT come from the germline V gene. Trimming took 7 bases from V and 5 from J, leaving 12 bases between them. CDR3 sequence reads: CASTRGFNNEQFF. The CDR3 DNA reads as TGTGCCAGCACGCGCGGGTTCAACAATGAGCAGTTCTTC.

J is TRBJ2-1 and V is TRBV28; D gene uncertain. CDR3 length: 10 amino acids. V was cut by 8 bases and J by 9 bases, with 8 bases left in between. In germline, CDR1 is MDHEN, CDR2 SYDVKM. The CDR3 protein is CASGPTEQFF. DNA for the CDR3: TGTGCCAGCGGCCCCACTGAGCAGTTCTTC.

This sequence joins TRBV28 and TRBJ2-1, with D perhaps TRBD2 (6 bases). This CDR3 is built from 15 residues. Trimming removed 3 bases at V and 7 bases at J, with 16 bases between. Looked up from germline, CDR1 is MDHEN and CDR2 is SYDVKM. CDR3 DNA: TGTGCCAGCAGTTTGGCTCGTGGGGGGTCGAATGAGCAGTTCTTC. Protein product: CASSLARGGSNEQFF.

The chain's CDR3 is CASSFHSSYEQYF. For the CDR3, the DNA is TGTGCCAGCAGTTTCCACAGTTCCTACGAGCAGTACTTC. The genes are TRBV28 and TRBJ2-7; D is uncertain. Germline V gene lookup returns CDR1 MDHEN and CDR2 SYDVKM. Trimming stripped 3 bases from V and 1 base from J, with 7 bases between. CDR3 size: 13 residues.

The chain recombines TRBV27 with TRBJ1-2; 10 bases align to TRBD1. With 8 bases clipped from V and 4 bases from J, the junction kept 7 bases outside the gene matches. The CDR3 loop spans 14 amino acids. Germline assignment: CDR1 MNHEY and CDR2 SMNVEV (reference sequence). CDR3 sequence reads: CASGYRDRGYGYTF. The CDR3 region has the DNA TGTGCCAGCGGTTACCGGGACAGGGGCTATGGCTACACCTTC.

The CDR3 bases are TGTGCCAGCAGCCTGATTCCAGGGGGCTGGGGGAATGGCTACACCTTC. Translation: CASSLIPGGWGNGYTF. The rearrangement links TRBV7-2 to TRBJ1-2, with 8 bases matching TRBD1. CDR1 is SGHTA and CDR2 is FQGNSA in the germline V gene. The J segment lost 6 bases and the V segment lost 5 bases, leaving 14 bases of the junction unmatched. This CDR3 spans 16 amino acids.

The gene calls are TRBV28 and TRBJ2-7; tentative D call: TRBD1 (7 bases). CDR1 MDHEN and CDR2 SYDVKM come from the germline V gene. This CDR3 is built from 17 residues. V lost 1 base and J lost 2, with 18 bases in between. The CDR3 DNA reads as TGTGCCAGCAGTTTATCCGACCCCCAGGGGGGCACCTACGAGCAGTACTTC. It translates to CASSLSDPQGGTYEQYF. Together with reference TRBV28 and TRBJ2-7, the CDR3 gives the full variable domain: DVKVTQSSRYLVKRTGEKVFLECVQDMDHENMFWYRQDPGLGLRLIYFSYDVKMKEKGDIPEGYSVSREKKERFSLILESASTNQTSMYLCASSLSDPQGGTYEQYFGPGTRLTVT.

The chain combines TRBV28 with TRBJ1-2; tentative D call: TRBD1 (5 bases). V lost 7 bases, J lost 6 bases, and 21 bases lay in between. CDR1 is MDHEN and CDR2 is SYDVKM in the germline V gene. The CDR3 runs to 15 residues. CDR3 residues: CASTTTAAGGDGYTF. CDR3 nucleotides: TGTGCCAGCACCACAACCGCCGCGGGGGGGGATGGCTACACCTTC.

The chain employs TRBV27 and TRBJ2-3; D call uncertain. This CDR3 has 13 amino acids. Deletions cut 11 bases from V and 6 bases from J, with 18 bases between. Germline CDR1 reads MNHEY; CDR2 reads SMNVEV (reference sequence). The chain's CDR3 is CAPHRLVEDTQYF. The DNA for the CDR3 is TGTGCCCCCCACCGGTTGGTCGAGGATACGCAGTATTTT.

This chain connects TRBV5-1 to TRBJ2-1; TRBD2 matches 15 bases. The germline V gene has CDR1 SGHRS and CDR2 YFSETQ. This CDR3 has 16 residues. Trimming took 3 bases from V and 7 from J; bases not matched to a gene: 5. CDR3 protein: CASSSGLAGGRNEQFF. The CDR3 DNA reads as TGCGCCAGCAGCTCAGGACTAGCGGGGGGGCGGAATGAGCAGTTCTTC.

The chain couples TRBV7-6 to TRBJ2-3, with 8 bases lining up with TRBD2. Germline-derived CDR1 and CDR2 are SGHVS and FNYEAQ. V shed 2 bases, J shed 0 bases, and the junction held 13 bases outside the gene matches. The length of the CDR3 is 19 residues. CDR3 in amino acids: CASSLPRAGGPSSTDTQYF. The CDR3 nucleotides are TGTGCCAGCAGCTTACCTAGGGCGGGGGGCCCTTCTAGCACAGATACGCAGTATTTT. The whole variable domain, remainder taken from reference TRBV7-6 and TRBJ2-3, is GAGVSQSPRYKVTKRGQDVALRCDPISGHVSLYWYRQALGQGPEFLTYFNYEAQQDKSGLPNDRFSAERPEGSISTLTIQRTEQRDSAMYRCASSLPRAGGPSSTDTQYFGPGTRLTVL.

This clone has more than one count but fewer than ten. CDR3 DNA: TGTGCCAGCACAAGCCCCACGAGGGCCACTGAAGCTTTCTTT. It specifies CASTSPTRATEAFF. V and J are TRBV28 and TRBJ1-1; unclear D gene. The CDR3 length is 14 residues. The germline CDR1 and CDR2 sequences are MDHEN and SYDVKM. The V gene lost 7 bases and the J gene lost 4 bases, with 16 bases spanning the gap.

This chain uses TRBV7-8 with TRBJ1-6, with D uncertain. CDR1 SGHVS and CDR2 FQNEAQ come from the germline V gene. Trimming removed 5 bases from V and 4 bases from J, with 15 bases in between. The CDR3 sequence is 16 residues long. The CDR3 bases are TGTGCCAGCAGCGAACTCCGGTTATGGTATAATTCACCCCTCCACTTT. Translation: CASSELRLWYNSPLHF.

This chain uses TRBV19 with TRBJ2-7, with 8 bases that match TRBD1. The CDR3 consists of 14 residues. V trimming: 5 bases; J trimming: 2 bases; junction bases outside the gene matches: 5. Germline V gene lookup returns CDR1 LNHDA and CDR2 SQIVND (reference sequence). The CDR3 protein is CASSSATGAYEQYF. In DNA, the CDR3 is TGTGCCAGTAGTTCAGCGACAGGGGCCTACGAGCAGTACTTC.

The gene calls are TRBV4-3 and TRBJ2-2, with D possibly matching TRBD1 (6 bases). This CDR3 is 13 amino acids long. V lost 1 base to trimming and J lost 8 bases, with 8 bases between them. Germline V lookup: CDR1 LGHNA, CDR2 YSLEER. The CDR3 DNA follows: TGCGCCAGCAGCCAAGGGGGGCTGGGGGAGCTGTTTTTT. This gives the protein CASSQGGLGELFF.

The chain has TRBV30 and TRBJ1-4; D call uncertain. V was cut by 0 bases and J by 0 bases, with 14 bases left in between. From germline, CDR1 is GTSNPN and CDR2 SVGIG (reference sequence). The CDR3 consists of 17 residues. The CDR3 spells CAWSVPGSTATNEKLFF. As DNA, the CDR3 is TGTGCCTGGAGTGTCCCAGGCTCTACTGCAACTAATGAAAAACTGTTTTTT.

The CDR3 coding sequence is TGTGCCAGCAGCCCAGGGGAGCCGGCCTACGAGCAGTACTTC. It translates to CASSPGEPAYEQYF. The chain combines TRBV4-2 with TRBJ2-7, with a weak D call TRBD1 (6 bases). Trimming removed 4 bases at V and 2 bases at J, with 12 bases between. The germline CDR1 and CDR2 sequences are LGHNA and YNFKEQ. CDR3 length: 14 amino acids.

The CDR3: CASSRRGSHNEQFF. DNA of the CDR3: TGTGCCAGCAGCAGACGGGGTAGCCACAATGAGCAGTTCTTC. The chain recombines TRBV7-8 with TRBJ2-1; D may be TRBD2 (5 bases). In germline, CDR1 is SGHVS, CDR2 FQNEAQ. CDR3 length: 14 residues. Trimming took 5 bases from V and 5 from J, leaving 13 bases between them.

V is TRBV19 and J is TRBJ2-1; maybe TRBD1 (6 bases). CDR3 length: 15 amino acids. Trimming shortened V by 5 bases and J by 5 bases, and 16 bases separated the two germline ends. Germline-derived CDR1 and CDR2 are LNHDA and SQIVND (reference sequence). Here the CDR3 reads CASSEATGIHNEQFF. The DNA of the CDR3 is TGTGCCAGTAGTGAAGCTACAGGGATACACAATGAGCAGTTCTTC. Supplemented by reference TRBV19 and TRBJ2-1, the full variable domain reads DGGITQSPKYLFRKEGQNVTLSCEQNLNHDAMYWYRQDPGQGLRLIYYSQIVNDFQKGDIAEGYSVSREKKESFPLTVTSAQKNPTAFYLCASSEATGIHNEQFFGPGTRLTVL.